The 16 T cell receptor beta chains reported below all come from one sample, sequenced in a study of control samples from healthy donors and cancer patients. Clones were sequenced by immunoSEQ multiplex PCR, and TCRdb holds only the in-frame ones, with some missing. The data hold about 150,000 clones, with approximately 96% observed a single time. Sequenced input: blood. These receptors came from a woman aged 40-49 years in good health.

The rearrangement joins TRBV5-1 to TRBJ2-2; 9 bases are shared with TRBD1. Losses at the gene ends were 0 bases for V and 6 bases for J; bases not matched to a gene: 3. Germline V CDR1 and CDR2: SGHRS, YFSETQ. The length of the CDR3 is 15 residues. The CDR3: CASSLATGGAGELFF. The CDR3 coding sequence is TGCGCCAGCAGCTTGGCGACAGGGGGAGCCGGGGAGCTGTTTTTT.

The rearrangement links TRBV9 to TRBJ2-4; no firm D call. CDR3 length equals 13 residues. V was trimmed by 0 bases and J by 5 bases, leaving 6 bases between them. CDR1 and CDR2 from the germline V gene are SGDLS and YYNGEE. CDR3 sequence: CASSVDRENIQYF. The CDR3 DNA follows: TGTGCCAGCAGCGTAGACCGAGAAAACATTCAGTACTTC.

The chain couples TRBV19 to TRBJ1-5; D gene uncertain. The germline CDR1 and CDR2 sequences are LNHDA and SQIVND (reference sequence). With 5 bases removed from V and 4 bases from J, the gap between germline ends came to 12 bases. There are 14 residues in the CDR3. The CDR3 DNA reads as TGTGCCAGTAGTCCCCTCATAGGAAATCAGCCCCAGCATTTT. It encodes CASSPLIGNQPQHF.

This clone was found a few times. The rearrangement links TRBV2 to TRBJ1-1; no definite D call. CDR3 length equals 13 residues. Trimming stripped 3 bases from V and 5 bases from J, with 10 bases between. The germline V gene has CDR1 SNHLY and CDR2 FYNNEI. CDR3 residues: CASSEKGVTEAFF. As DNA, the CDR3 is TGTGCCAGCAGTGAGAAGGGAGTGACTGAAGCTTTCTTT.

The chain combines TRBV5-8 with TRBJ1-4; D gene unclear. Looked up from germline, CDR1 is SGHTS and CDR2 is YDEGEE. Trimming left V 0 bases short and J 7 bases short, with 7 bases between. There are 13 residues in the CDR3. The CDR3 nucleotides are TGTGCCAGCAGCTTGGGGGCCGGTGAAAAACTGTTTTTT. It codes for CASSLGAGEKLFF. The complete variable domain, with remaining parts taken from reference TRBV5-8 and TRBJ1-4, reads EAGVTQSPTHLIKTRGQQATLRCSPISGHTSVYWYQQALGLGLQFLLWYDEGEERNRGNFPPRFSGRQFPNYSSELNVNALELEDSALYLCASSLGAGEKLFFGSGTQLSVL.

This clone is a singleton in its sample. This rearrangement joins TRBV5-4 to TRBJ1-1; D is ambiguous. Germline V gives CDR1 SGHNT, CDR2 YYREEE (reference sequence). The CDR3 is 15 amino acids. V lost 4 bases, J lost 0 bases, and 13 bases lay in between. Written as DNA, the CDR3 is TGTGCCAGCAGCCCTAACAGCTGGATGAACACTGAAGCTTTCTTT. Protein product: CASSPNSWMNTEAFF.

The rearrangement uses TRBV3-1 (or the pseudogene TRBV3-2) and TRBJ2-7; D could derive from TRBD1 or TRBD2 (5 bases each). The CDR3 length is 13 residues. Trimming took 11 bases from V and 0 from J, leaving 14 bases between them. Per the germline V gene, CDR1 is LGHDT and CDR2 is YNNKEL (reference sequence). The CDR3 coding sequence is TGTGCCGCGTATGGGACGGACTCCTACGAGCAGTACTTC. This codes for CAAYGTDSYEQYF.

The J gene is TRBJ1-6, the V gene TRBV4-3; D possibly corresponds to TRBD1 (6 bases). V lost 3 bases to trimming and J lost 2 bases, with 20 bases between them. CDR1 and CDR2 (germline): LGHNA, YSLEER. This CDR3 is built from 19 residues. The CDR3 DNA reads TGCGCCAGCAGCCAGGAATCTCGGACAGTCGGCACCTATAATTCACCCCTCCACTTT. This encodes CASSQESRTVGTYNSPLHF.

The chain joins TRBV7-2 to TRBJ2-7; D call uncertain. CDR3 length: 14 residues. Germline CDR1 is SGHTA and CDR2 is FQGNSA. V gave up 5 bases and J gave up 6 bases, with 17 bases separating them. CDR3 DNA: TGTGCCAGCAGCCCAACTATTATCAGTGGCGAGCAGTACTTC. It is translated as CASSPTIISGEQYF.

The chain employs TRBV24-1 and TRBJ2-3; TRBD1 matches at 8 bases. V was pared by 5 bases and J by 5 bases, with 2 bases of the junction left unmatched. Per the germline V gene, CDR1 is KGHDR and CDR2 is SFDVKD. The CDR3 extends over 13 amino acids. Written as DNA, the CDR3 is TGTGCCACCAGTGGCAGGGGGCAAGATACGCAGTATTTT. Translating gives CATSGRGQDTQYF.

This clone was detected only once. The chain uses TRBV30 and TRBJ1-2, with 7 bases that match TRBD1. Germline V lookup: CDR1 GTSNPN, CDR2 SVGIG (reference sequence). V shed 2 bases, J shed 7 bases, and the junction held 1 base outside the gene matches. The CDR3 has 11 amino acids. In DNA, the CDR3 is TGTGCCTGGAGTACAGGGGTTGGCTACACCTTC. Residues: CAWSTGVGYTF.

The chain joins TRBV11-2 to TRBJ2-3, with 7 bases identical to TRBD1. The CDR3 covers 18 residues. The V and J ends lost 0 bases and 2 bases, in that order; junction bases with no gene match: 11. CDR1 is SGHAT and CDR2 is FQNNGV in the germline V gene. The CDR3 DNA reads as TGTGCCAGCAGCTTAGAACCGTCCCCCCAGGGGGTCACAGATACGCAGTATTTT. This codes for CASSLEPSPQGVTDTQYF.

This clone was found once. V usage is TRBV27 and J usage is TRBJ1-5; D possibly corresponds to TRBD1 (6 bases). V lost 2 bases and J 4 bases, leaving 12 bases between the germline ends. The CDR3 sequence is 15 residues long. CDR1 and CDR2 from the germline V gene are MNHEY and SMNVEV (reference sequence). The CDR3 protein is CASSLTTGLNQPQHF. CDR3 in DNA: TGTGCCAGCAGTTTAACGACAGGATTAAATCAGCCCCAGCATTTT.

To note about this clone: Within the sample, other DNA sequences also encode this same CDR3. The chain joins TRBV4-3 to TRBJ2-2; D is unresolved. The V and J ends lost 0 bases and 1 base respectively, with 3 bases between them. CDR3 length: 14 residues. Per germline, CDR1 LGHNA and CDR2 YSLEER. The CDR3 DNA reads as TGCGCCAGCAGCCAAGAACTGAACACCGGGGAGCTGTTTTTT. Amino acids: CASSQELNTGELFF.

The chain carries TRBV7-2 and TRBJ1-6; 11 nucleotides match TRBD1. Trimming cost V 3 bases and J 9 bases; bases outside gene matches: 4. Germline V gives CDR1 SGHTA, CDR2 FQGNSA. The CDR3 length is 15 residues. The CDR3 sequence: CASSLTGTGGSPLHF. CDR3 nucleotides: TGTGCCAGCAGCTTGACGGGGACAGGGGGTTCACCCCTCCACTTT.

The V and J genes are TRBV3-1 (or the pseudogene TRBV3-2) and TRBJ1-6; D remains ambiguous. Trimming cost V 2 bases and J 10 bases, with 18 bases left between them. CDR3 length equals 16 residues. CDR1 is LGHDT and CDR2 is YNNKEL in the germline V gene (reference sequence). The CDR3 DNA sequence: TGTGCCAGCAGCCAACGCGAGCAAGTTAGAGGGTCACCCCTCCACTTT. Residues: CASSQREQVRGSPLHF.